There are a few counts of the clone carrying this TCR beta chain. Its target is not known. The CDR3 is 17 amino acids. The V and J ends lost 5 bases and 5 bases, in that order; junction bases with no gene match: 12. Germline loops: CDR1 SGHRS, CDR2 YFSETQ. The sample comes from a study of blood T cells in healthy people across ages. Regarding the study as a whole: PBMCs left unsorted prevented a conclusive naive versus antigen-experienced comparison. Researchers judged that diversity estimates from one million T cells fell short of true values.

A J-beta primer mix and a sample-barcoded 5' primer were used in a second PCR of about 7 to 12 cycles. Using its own MiXCR run on the 5' RACE reads, TCRdb lists one record per CDR3 protein. Altogether about 680,000 distinct CDR3 sequences are present, 45% to 50% being singletons, with the ten largest covering 25% to 35%. Sequenced input: blood. This clonotype originated in a woman aged 55-70 years in good health. The chain joins TRBV5-1 to TRBJ2-2, with TRBD2 identical over 10 bases. In DNA, the CDR3 is TGCGCCAGCAGTACTCCCCTACTAGCGGGAAAGACCGGGGAGCTGTTTTTT. Protein product: CASSTPLLAGKTGELFF.